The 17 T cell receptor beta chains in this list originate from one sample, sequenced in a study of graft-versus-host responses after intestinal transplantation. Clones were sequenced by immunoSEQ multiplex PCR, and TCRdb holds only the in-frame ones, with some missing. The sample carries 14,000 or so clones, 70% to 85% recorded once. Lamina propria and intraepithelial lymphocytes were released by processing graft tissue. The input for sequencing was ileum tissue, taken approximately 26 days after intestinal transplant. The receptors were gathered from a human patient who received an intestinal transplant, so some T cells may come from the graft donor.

In DNA form, the CDR3 reads TGTGCCAGTAGTATCACAGGGGGCGGTGAAGCTTTCTTT. Amino acid sequence: CASSITGGGEAFF. The chain carries TRBV19 and TRBJ1-1; 9 bases are shared with TRBD1. There are 13 residues in the CDR3. The germline V gene has CDR1 LNHDA and CDR2 SQIVND (reference sequence). With V trimmed by 3 bases and J by 7 bases, 3 bases remained unmatched. The full variable domain, rest sourced from reference TRBV19 and TRBJ1-1, is DGGITQSPKYLFRKEGQNVTLSCEQNLNHDAMYWYRQDPGQGLRLIYYSQIVNDFQKGDIAEGYSVSREKKESFPLTVTSAQKNPTAFYLCASSITGGGEAFFGQGTRLTVV.

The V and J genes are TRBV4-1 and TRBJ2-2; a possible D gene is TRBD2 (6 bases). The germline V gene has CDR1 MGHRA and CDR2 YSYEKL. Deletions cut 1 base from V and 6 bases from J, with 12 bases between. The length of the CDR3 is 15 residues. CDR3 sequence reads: CASSQGRGLAGELFF. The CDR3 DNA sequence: TGCGCCAGCAGCCAAGGCCGGGGGTTAGCCGGGGAGCTGTTTTTT.

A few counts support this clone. The CDR3 here is CASSSHDPRGNYGYTF. DNA for the CDR3: TGTGCCAGCAGTTCCCACGACCCCCGGGGGAACTATGGCTACACCTTC. The rearrangement joins TRBV28 to TRBJ1-2; D may be TRBD1 (5 bases). With 4 bases removed from V and 2 bases from J, the gap between germline ends came to 17 bases. Germline assignment: CDR1 MDHEN and CDR2 SYDVKM. The CDR3 covers 16 residues.

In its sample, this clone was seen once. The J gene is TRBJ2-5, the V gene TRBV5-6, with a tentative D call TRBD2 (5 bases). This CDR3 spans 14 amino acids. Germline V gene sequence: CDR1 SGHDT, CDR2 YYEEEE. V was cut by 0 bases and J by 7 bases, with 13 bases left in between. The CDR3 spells CASSLGTPPGTQYF. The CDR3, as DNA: TGTGCCAGCAGCTTGGGGACTCCGCCGGGGACCCAGTACTTC.

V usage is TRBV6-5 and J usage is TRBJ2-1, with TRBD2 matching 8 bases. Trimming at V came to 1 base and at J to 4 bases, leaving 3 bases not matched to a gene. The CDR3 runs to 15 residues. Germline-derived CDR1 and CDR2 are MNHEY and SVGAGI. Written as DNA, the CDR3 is TGTGCCAGCAGTTACTTTAGCGGGGCATACAATGAGCAGTTCTTC. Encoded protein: CASSYFSGAYNEQFF.

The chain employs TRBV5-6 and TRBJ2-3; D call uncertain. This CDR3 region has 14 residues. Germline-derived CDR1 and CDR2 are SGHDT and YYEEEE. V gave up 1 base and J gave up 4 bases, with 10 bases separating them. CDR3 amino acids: CASSLRASPDTQYF. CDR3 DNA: TGTGCCAGCAGCTTGCGTGCGTCACCAGATACGCAGTATTTT.

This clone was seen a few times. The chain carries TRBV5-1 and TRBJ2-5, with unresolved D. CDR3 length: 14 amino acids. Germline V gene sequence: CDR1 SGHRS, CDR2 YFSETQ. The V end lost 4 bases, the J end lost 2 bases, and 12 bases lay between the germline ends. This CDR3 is CASSPLSPQETQYF. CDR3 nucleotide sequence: TGCGCCAGCAGCCCCTTAAGCCCACAAGAGACCCAGTACTTC.

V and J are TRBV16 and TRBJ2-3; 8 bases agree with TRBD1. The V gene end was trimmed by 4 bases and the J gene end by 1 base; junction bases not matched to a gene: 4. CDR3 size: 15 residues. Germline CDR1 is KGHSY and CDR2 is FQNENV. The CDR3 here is CASSRPTGGTDTQYF. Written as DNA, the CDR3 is TGTGCCAGCAGCCGACCGACAGGGGGCACAGATACGCAGTATTTT.

The CDR3 loop is CASSEVTLGGRANYGYTF. Here the CDR3 DNA reads TGTGCCAGCAGTGAGGTTACGCTGGGCGGGCGGGCTAACTATGGCTACACCTTC. The rearrangement joins TRBV2 to TRBJ1-2; D is ambiguous. Germline CDR1 SNHLY, CDR2 FYNNEI. V was pared by 3 bases and J by 0 bases, with 20 bases between. The CDR3 runs to 18 residues.

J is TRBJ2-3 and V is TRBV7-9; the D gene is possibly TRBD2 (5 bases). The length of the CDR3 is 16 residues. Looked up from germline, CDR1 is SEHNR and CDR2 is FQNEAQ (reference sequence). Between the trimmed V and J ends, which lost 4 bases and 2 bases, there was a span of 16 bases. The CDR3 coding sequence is TGTGCCAGCAGCTCCGCACTAGAACATTACACAGATACGCAGTATTTT. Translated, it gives CASSSALEHYTDTQYF.

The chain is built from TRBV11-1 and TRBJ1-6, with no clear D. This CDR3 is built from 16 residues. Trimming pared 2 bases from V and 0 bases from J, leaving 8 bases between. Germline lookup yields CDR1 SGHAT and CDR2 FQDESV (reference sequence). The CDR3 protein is CASSLFRSSYNSPLHF. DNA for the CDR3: TGTGCCAGCAGCTTATTCCGGAGCTCCTATAATTCACCCCTCCACTTT.

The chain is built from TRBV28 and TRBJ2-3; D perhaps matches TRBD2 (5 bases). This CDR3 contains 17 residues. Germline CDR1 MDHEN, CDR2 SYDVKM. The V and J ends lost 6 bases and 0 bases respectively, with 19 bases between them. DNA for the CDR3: TGTGCCAGCAGCCGTGGAGGCTCCGTCCCTAGCACAGATACGCAGTATTTT. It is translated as CASSRGGSVPSTDTQYF. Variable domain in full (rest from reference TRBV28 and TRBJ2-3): DVKVTQSSRYLVKRTGEKVFLECVQDMDHENMFWYRQDPGLGLRLIYFSYDVKMKEKGDIPEGYSVSREKKERFSLILESASTNQTSMYLCASSRGGSVPSTDTQYFGPGTRLTVL.

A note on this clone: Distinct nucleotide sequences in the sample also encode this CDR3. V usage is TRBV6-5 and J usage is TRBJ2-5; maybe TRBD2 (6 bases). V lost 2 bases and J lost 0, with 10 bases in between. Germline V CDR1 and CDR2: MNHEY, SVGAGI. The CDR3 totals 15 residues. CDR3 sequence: CASSYGGGYQETQYF. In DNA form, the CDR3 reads TGTGCCAGCAGTTACGGTGGGGGGTACCAAGAGACCCAGTACTTC.

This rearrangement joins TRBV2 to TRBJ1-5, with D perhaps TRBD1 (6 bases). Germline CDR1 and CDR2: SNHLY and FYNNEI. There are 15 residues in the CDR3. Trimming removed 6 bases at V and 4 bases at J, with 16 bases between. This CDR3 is CASSPRGTLNQPQHF. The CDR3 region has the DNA TGTGCCAGCAGCCCAAGGGGGACCCTTAATCAGCCCCAGCATTTT.

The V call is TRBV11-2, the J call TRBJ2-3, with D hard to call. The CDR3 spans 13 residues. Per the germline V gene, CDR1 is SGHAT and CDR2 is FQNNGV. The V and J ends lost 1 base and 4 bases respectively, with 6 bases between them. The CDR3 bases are TGTGCCAGCAGCTTAGGTCTTCCAGATACGCAGTATTTT. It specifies CASSLGLPDTQYF.

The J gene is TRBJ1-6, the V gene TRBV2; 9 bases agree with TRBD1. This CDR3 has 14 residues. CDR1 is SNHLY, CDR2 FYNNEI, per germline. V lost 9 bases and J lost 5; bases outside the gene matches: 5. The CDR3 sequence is CARNRDRDNSPLHF. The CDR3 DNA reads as TGTGCCAGAAACCGGGACAGGGATAATTCACCCCTCCACTTT.

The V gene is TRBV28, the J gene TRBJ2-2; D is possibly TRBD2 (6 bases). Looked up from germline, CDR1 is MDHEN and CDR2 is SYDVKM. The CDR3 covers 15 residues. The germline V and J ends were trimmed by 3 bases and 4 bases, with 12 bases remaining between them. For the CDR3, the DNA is TGTGCCAGCAGTTTTGGGAGGAGGGTCACCGGGGAGCTGTTTTTT. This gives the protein CASSFGRRVTGELFF. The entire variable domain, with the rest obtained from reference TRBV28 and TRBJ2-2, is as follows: DVKVTQSSRYLVKRTGEKVFLECVQDMDHENMFWYRQDPGLGLRLIYFSYDVKMKEKGDIPEGYSVSREKKERFSLILESASTNQTSMYLCASSFGRRVTGELFFGEGSRLTVL.